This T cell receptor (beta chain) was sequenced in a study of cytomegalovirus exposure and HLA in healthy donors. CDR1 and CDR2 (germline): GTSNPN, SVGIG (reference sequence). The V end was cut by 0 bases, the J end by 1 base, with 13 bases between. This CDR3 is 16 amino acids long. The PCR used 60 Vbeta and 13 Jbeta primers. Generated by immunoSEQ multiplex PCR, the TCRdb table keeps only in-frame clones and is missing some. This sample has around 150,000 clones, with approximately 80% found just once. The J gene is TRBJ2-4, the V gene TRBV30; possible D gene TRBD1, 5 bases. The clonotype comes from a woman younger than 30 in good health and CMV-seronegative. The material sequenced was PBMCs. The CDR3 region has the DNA TGTGCCTGGAGTGTCGGGCAGGGATGGGCCAAAAACATTCAGTACTTC. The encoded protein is CAWSVGQGWAKNIQYF.